The 15 T cell receptor beta chains below all came from one sample that was sequenced in a study of siplizumab effects on memory and regulatory T cells. Data came from immunoSEQ multiplex PCR; TCRdb stores just in-frame clones and leaves some out. The table has around 100,000 clones, about 93% seen once. The sample consisted of CD4+ T cells sorted from blood. All receptors derive from a human donor in good health.

The chain has TRBV6-5 and TRBJ2-7, with D perhaps TRBD1 (5 bases). CDR3 length equals 13 residues. Germline-derived CDR1 and CDR2 are MNHEY and SVGAGI. The V end was cut by 5 bases, the J end by 4 bases, with 12 bases between. Here the CDR3 DNA reads TGTGCCAGCAGTCCTCCTCAGGGATACGAGCAGTACTTC. Residues: CASSPPQGYEQYF.

This clone was seen a single time. The chain carries TRBV6-5 and TRBJ1-1; D is perhaps TRBD1 (6 bases). Trimming removed 2 bases at V and 11 bases at J, with 18 bases between. Germline V gives CDR1 MNHEY, CDR2 SVGAGI. The CDR3 contains 14 residues. This CDR3 reads CASSYNDVTRGAFF. The DNA of the CDR3 is TGTGCCAGCAGTTACAACGACGTCACCAGGGGTGCTTTCTTT.

This clone has a single count. V and J are TRBV5-4 and TRBJ2-1; no clear D. Germline V gene sequence: CDR1 SGHNT, CDR2 YYREEE (reference sequence). V dropped 2 bases and J dropped 2 bases, with 11 bases sitting between them. There are 15 residues in the CDR3. The CDR3 loop is CASSFPQDTYNEQFF. The CDR3 DNA reads as TGTGCCAGCAGCTTTCCGCAAGATACCTACAATGAGCAGTTCTTC.

This chain connects TRBV5-1 to TRBJ2-1; 10 positions match TRBD2. The V segment lost 4 bases and the J segment 9 bases; nucleotides outside the gene matches: 19. Germline V gives CDR1 SGHRS, CDR2 YFSETQ. CDR3 length: 18 residues. The CDR3 loop reads CASSPRVRGAGGFSEQFF. The CDR3 DNA reads as TGCGCCAGCAGCCCAAGGGTACGTGGAGCGGGAGGGTTTAGTGAGCAGTTCTTC. Looking up the rest from reference TRBV5-1 and TRBJ2-1 gives the full variable domain: KAGVTQTPRYLIKTRGQQVTLSCSPISGHRSVSWYQQTPGQGLQFLFEYFSETQRNKGNFPGRFSGRQFSNSRSEMNVSTLELGDSALYLCASSPRVRGAGGFSEQFFGPGTRLTVL.

This clone appeared once. The chain uses TRBV28 and TRBJ1-4, with 8 bases fitting TRBD1. The CDR3 totals 15 residues. Trimming at V came to 6 bases and at J to 5 bases, leaving 8 bases not matched to a gene. The germline V gene has CDR1 MDHEN and CDR2 SYDVKM. The DNA for the CDR3 is TGTGCCAGCAGCTTAAACAGGGGGACGAATGAAAAACTGTTTTTT. Translated: CASSLNRGTNEKLFF.

V usage is TRBV5-1 and J usage is TRBJ2-1, with 9 bases fitting TRBD2. Germline CDR1 reads SGHRS; CDR2 reads YFSETQ. CDR3 length equals 15 residues. V lost 7 bases to trimming and J lost 9 bases; unmatched junction nucleotides: 14. The CDR3 sequence is CASGGMREGLGEQFF. The CDR3 coding sequence is TGCGCCAGCGGGGGTATGCGGGAGGGCCTCGGTGAGCAGTTCTTC.

The rearrangement uses TRBV18 and TRBJ2-7; a possible D gene is TRBD2 (6 bases). CDR1 and CDR2 (germline): KGHSH, LQKENI. Between the trimmed V and J ends, which lost 1 base and 7 bases, there was a span of 11 bases. This CDR3 has 13 amino acids. CDR3 nucleotides: TGTGCCAGCTCACCACTAAATCGGGAGGAGCAGTACTTC. This encodes CASSPLNREEQYF.

V usage is TRBV4-1 and J usage is TRBJ2-6, with unresolved D. The CDR3 runs to 14 residues. With 4 bases removed from V and 0 bases from J, the gap between germline ends came to 4 bases. The germline V gene encodes CDR1 MGHRA and CDR2 YSYEKL. The CDR3 loop is CASSRDSGANVLTF. CDR3 sequence (DNA): TGCGCCAGCAGCCGGGACTCTGGGGCCAACGTCCTGACTTTC.

The chain uses TRBV2 and TRBJ1-1; D not certain. The germline V and J ends were trimmed by 7 bases and 7 bases, with 16 bases remaining between them. CDR1 SNHLY and CDR2 FYNNEI come from the germline V gene. CDR3 size: 13 residues. CDR3: CASMPSREGEAFF. CDR3 bases: TGTGCCAGCATGCCTTCGCGCGAAGGTGAAGCTTTCTTT.

V usage is TRBV10-3 and J usage is TRBJ1-5, with 12 bases that match TRBD1. J gave up 6 bases and V 0 bases, and 3 bases lay outside the gene matches. CDR1 ENHRY and CDR2 SYGVKD come from the germline V gene. The CDR3 consists of 16 residues. The CDR3 region is CAISESGTGGSQPQHF. The CDR3 nucleotides read TGTGCCATCAGTGAGTCAGGGACAGGGGGCAGTCAGCCCCAGCATTTT.

The rearrangement uses TRBV7-9 and TRBJ2-2, with unresolved D. The germline gives CDR1 SEHNR, CDR2 FQNEAQ (reference sequence). The V end was cut by 5 bases, the J end by 1 base, with 5 bases between. This CDR3 contains 13 residues. The CDR3 bases are TGTGCCAGCAGCCGCTTGAACACCGGGGAGCTGTTTTTT. Encoded protein: CASSRLNTGELFF.

The chain links TRBV28 to TRBJ1-5; D is perhaps TRBD1 (5 bases). Per germline, CDR1 MDHEN and CDR2 SYDVKM. The CDR3 has 15 amino acids. V lost 7 bases and J lost 7, with 20 bases in between. The CDR3 DNA sequence: TGTGCCAGCACCTACGGGGCGGGCAGGGCGCAGCCCCAGCATTTT. Protein product: CASTYGAGRAQPQHF.

V usage is TRBV10-3 and J usage is TRBJ1-1; TRBD1 might be the D (5 bases). Per the germline V gene, CDR1 is ENHRY and CDR2 is SYGVKD. The V and J ends lost 6 bases and 1 base respectively, with 12 bases between them. CDR3 size: 14 residues. DNA of the CDR3: TGTGCCATCAGCCGGGACCGAGAGAACACTGAAGCTTTCTTT. Protein product: CAISRDRENTEAFF.

The chain employs TRBV5-1 and TRBJ1-2; 7 nucleotides line up with TRBD1. The CDR3 totals 14 residues. Germline CDR1 and CDR2: SGHRS and YFSETQ. V lost 0 bases and J lost 4; bases outside the gene matches: 3. For the CDR3, the DNA is TGCGCCAGCAGCTTGGAAACAGGGGTCTATGGCTACACCTTC. This gives the protein CASSLETGVYGYTF.

The chain carries TRBV5-4 and TRBJ2-1; 14 bases align to TRBD2. The CDR3 covers 17 residues. J lost 3 bases, V lost 0 bases, and 2 bases had no gene match. The germline V gene encodes CDR1 SGHNT and CDR2 YYREEE (reference sequence). This CDR3 is CASSLGLAGGFYNEQFF. CDR3 bases: TGTGCCAGCAGCTTGGGACTAGCGGGAGGGTTCTACAATGAGCAGTTCTTC.